Listed below are T cell receptor beta chains from one sample, sequenced in a study of shared clonotypes between healthy human individuals. Some clones are missing from TCRdb's copy, which holds only in-frame ones; the method was immunoSEQ multiplex PCR. The sample shows around 1.6 million clones, approximately 98% of them seen only once. The specimen sequenced was naive CD4+ T cells sorted from blood. Receptors originate from a young man in good health. Each CDR3 is given with its conserved first and last residue. A D gene is named only where the DNA matches it firmly. Size values are once, few and many counts, or a class for expanded clones, and some rows have none.

-	TRBJ2-3	TRBV2	-	TGTGCCAGCAAAGGTACAGCCGTCACAGATACGCAGTATTTT	CASKGTAVTDTQYF
-	TRBJ1-4	TRBV27	-	TGTGCCAGCAGTTTCCTTACGGATGCCGGCTCAACTAATGAAAAACTGTTTTTT	CASSFLTDAGSTNEKLFF
TRBD2	TRBJ2-7	TRBV10-3	-	TGTGCCGCCCAGAGCATGACTAGCGGATACGAGCAGTACTTC	CAAQSMTSGYEQYF
-	TRBJ2-5	TRBV10-1	-	TGCGCCAGCAGTAGGGGACTGGCGGAGACCCAGTACTTC	CASSRGLAETQYF
TRBD2	TRBJ2-1	TRBV18	-	TGTGCCAGCTCACAGGGGACTAGCGGGATCTACAATGAGCAGTTCTTC	CASSQGTSGIYNEQFF
-	TRBJ2-7	TRBV4-1	-	TGCGCCAGCAGCCAAGAAAAGGGCCGGGCGACGAGCTCCTACGAGCAGTACTTC	CASSQEKGRATSSYEQYF
TRBD2	TRBJ2-7	TRBV28	-	TGTGCCAGCAGCTCCGGGACTACGTACGAGCAGTACTTC	CASSSGTTYEQYF
-	TRBJ2-6	TRBV5-4	-	TGTGCCAGCAGCCCCACTTCTACCGGGGCCAACGTCCTGACTTTC	CASSPTSTGANVLTF
-	TRBJ2-3	TRBV29-1	-	TGCAGCGTTGAGTTAGCAACTTTT	CSVELATF
TRBD1	TRBJ2-3	TRBV18	-	TGTGCCAGCTCAACCGGGACAGTTAGCACAGATACGCAGTATTTT	CASSTGTVSTDTQYF
-	TRBJ2-2	TRBV11-2	-	TGTGCCAGCAGCCCCCTCGGGCTGGTAGACACCGGGGAGCTGTTTTTT	CASSPLGLVDTGELFF
-	TRBJ1-4	TRBV5-1	-	TGCGCCAGCAGCTTGTTAACGGCAAGGGCGAATGAAAAACTGTTTTTT	CASSLLTARANEKLFF
-	TRBJ2-1	TRBV6-6	-	TGTGCCAGCAGTTCCCACAATGAGCAGTTCTTC	CASSSHNEQFF
-	TRBJ2-7	TRBV7-3	-	TGTGCCAGCAGCTTAGGGACCCACTACGAGCAGTACTTC	CASSLGTHYEQYF
-	TRBJ2-7	TRBV19	-	TGTGCCAGTACCCTGACAGGACTCTCCTACGAGCAGTACTTC	CASTLTGLSYEQYF
-	TRBJ1-5	TRBV28	-	TGTGCCAGCAGTCCCGGGACCGGAGGCGGTCAGCCCCAGCATTTT	CASSPGTGGGQPQHF
-	TRBJ1-1	TRBV30	-	TGTGCCTGGAGTCCTGAAGCTTTCTTT	CAWSPEAFF
-	TRBJ2-5	TRBV5-4	-	TGTGCCAGCAGCTTGCGGTCAGGGCAAGAGACCCAGTACTTC	CASSLRSGQETQYF
TRBD1	TRBJ1-4	TRBV28	-	TGTGCCAGCAGTGGACCGGGACAGGGCGACGAAAAACTGTTTTTT	CASSGPGQGDEKLFF
-	TRBJ2-7	TRBV4-1	-	TGCGCCAGCAGCCGAGACGCGGACAGGCAGTACTTC	CASSRDADRQYF
-	TRBJ2-7	TRBV11-2	-	TGTGCCAGCAGCTTGGGTAGGGGCCGGAACTTGGGGGGCGAGCAGTACTTC	CASSLGRGRNLGGEQYF
TRBD1	TRBJ1-1	TRBV9	-	TGTGCCAGCAGCGTAATTGGTTCAGGGGGGACTGAAGCTTTCTTT	CASSVIGSGGTEAFF
-	TRBJ2-1	TRBV5-1	-	TGCGCCAGCAGCTTGGTCGGGGCCATTCTCCCCTACAATGAGCAGTTCTTC	CASSLVGAILPYNEQFF
-	TRBJ2-1	TRBV11-2	-	TGTGCCAGCAGCTTAGCCCTTGGGTCCGGGAATGAGCAGTTCTTC	CASSLALGSGNEQFF
TRBD1	TRBJ2-7	TRBV2	-	TGTGCCAGCAGTCAGGACAGGGGAGGCTACGAGCAGTACTTC	CASSQDRGGYEQYF
TRBD1	TRBJ1-4	TRBV6-1	-	TGTGCCAGCAGTCCCGGGACAGCGTTTGAAAAACTGTTTTTT	CASSPGTAFEKLFF
-	TRBJ1-1	TRBV2	-	TGTGCCAGCAGCCTTGATACTAACACTGAAGCTTTCTTT	CASSLDTNTEAFF
-	TRBJ2-3	TRBV7-9	-	TGTGCCAGCATCCCTTGGGTGGCAGATACGCAGTATTTT	CASIPWVADTQYF
-	TRBJ2-1	TRBV5-1	-	TGCGCCAGCAGCTTAGGGGTAGCTATCCCCCACAATGAGCAGTTCTTC	CASSLGVAIPHNEQFF
-	TRBJ1-1	TRBV7-9	once	TGTGCCAGCAGCTACAGTTCGATTTTTGAAGCTTTCTTT	CASSYSSIFEAFF
TRBD1	TRBJ2-7	TRBV27	-	TGTGCCAGCAGTTTATCGGGGCAGGGGGCGTTCTCCTACGAGCAGTACTTC	CASSLSGQGAFSYEQYF
TRBD2	TRBJ2-2	TRBV19	-	TGTGCCAGCGAGACTAGCGGGAGACACGGGGAGCTGTTTTTT	CASETSGRHGELFF
-	TRBJ2-3	TRBV27	-	TGTGCCAGCAGTTTCCCCCAAGGGGCGACTAGCACAGATACGCAGTATTTT	CASSFPQGATSTDTQYF
-	TRBJ2-3	TRBV5-1	-	TGCGCCAGCAGCGTCCTGGGTATGGGCACAGATACGCAGTATTTT	CASSVLGMGTDTQYF
TRBD2	TRBJ2-2	TRBV5-1	-	TGCGCCAGCAGCTCGGGACTAGCGGGTCCCTCGAACACCGGGGAGCTGTTTTTT	CASSSGLAGPSNTGELFF
-	TRBJ1-1	TRBV7-2	-	TGTGCCAGCAGCTTATTACGGGAGGTAACTGAAGCTTTCTTT	CASSLLREVTEAFF
TRBD2	TRBJ2-7	TRBV29-1	-	TGCAGCGTCAAACTTCTAGCGGGGGCCTACGAGCAGTACTTC	CSVKLLAGAYEQYF
-	TRBJ1-4	TRBV30	-	TGTGCCTGTTCCGGAGGGTATAATGAAAAACTGTTTTTT	CACSGGYNEKLFF
-	TRBJ2-7	TRBV5-4	-	TGTGCCAGCACCCCCCTCTACGAGCAGTACTTC	CASTPLYEQYF
-	TRBJ1-4	TRBV10-3	once	TGTGCCATCAGTGAACGCGCAGGGAACCCTAATGAAAAACTGTTTTTT	CAISERAGNPNEKLFF
-	TRBJ1-1	TRBV7-9	-	TGTGCCAGCAGCTCCTCGGGGGTAGGGAATAGTAGGGGAACTGAAGCTTTCTTT	CASSSSGVGNSRGTEAFF
-	TRBJ2-7	TRBV21-1	-	TGTGCCAGCAGCATATTCCCGGACGGCTACGAGCAGTACTTC	CASSIFPDGYEQYF
-	TRBJ1-1	TRBV14	-	TGTGCCAGCAGCCAAGATCGGGTGGCGTTCACTGAAGCTTTCTTT	CASSQDRVAFTEAFF
-	TRBJ2-2	TRBV6-5	-	TGTGCCAGCAGGACCGGGACACTCGGGGAGCTGTTTTTT	CASRTGTLGELFF
TRBD1	TRBJ2-2	TRBV6-6	-	TGTGCCAGCAGGCTTAGGACAGGGAACACCGGGGAGCTGTTTTTT	CASRLRTGNTGELFF
-	TRBJ2-3	TRBV5-1	-	TGCGCCAGCAGCTTGGATGGGAACACAGATACGCAGTATTTT	CASSLDGNTDTQYF
-	TRBJ2-1	TRBV4-1	-	TGCGCCAGCAGCCAAGATCGGGCGAGTGGACATTACAATGAGCAGTTCTTC	CASSQDRASGHYNEQFF
-	TRBJ2-2	TRBV6-6	-	TGTGCCAGCAGCAAGATTGGAACCGGGGAGCTGTTTTTT	CASSKIGTGELFF